Below are 17 T cell receptor beta chains sequenced from a single sample in a study of T-cell reconstitution after alpha-beta-depleted transplantation in children. Preparing the TCRbeta library involved the use of unique molecular identifiers. TCRdb analysed the PCR reads with MiXCR anew, one entry per CDR3 protein. The sample carries some 520,000 distinct CDR3 sequences, about 30% recorded once. Sequencing was performed on PBMCs from the stem cell graft donor, taken from the stem cell graft. These receptors came from a human donor who donated a stem cell graft to a child with aplastic anemia.

The V call is TRBV19, the J call TRBJ2-5; 8 nucleotides line up with TRBD1. The CDR3 is 14 residues long. CDR1 is LNHDA and CDR2 is SQIVND in the germline V gene (reference sequence). Trimming at V came to 9 bases and at J to 5 bases, leaving 11 bases not matched to a gene. CDR3 bases: TGTGCCAGCAGCATCACAGGGGGGCGGGAGACCCAGTACTTC. It encodes CASSITGGRETQYF.

This chain connects TRBV4-3 to TRBJ2-7, with D perhaps matching TRBD1 (6 bases). The germline V gene has CDR1 LGHNA and CDR2 YSLEER. CDR3 length: 14 residues. The V gene lost 1 base and the J gene lost 3 bases, with 10 bases spanning the gap. The CDR3 bases are TGCGCCAGCAGCCAAGGGTACAGGGACTACGAGCAGTACTTC. Translation gives CASSQGYRDYEQYF.

The genes are TRBV7-2 and TRBJ2-3; D not certain. The CDR3 covers 17 residues. The germline CDR1 and CDR2 sequences are SGHTA and FQGNSA. The V and J ends lost 2 bases and 0 bases respectively, with 15 bases between them. The CDR3: CASSLRGRTASTDTQYF. For the CDR3, the DNA is TGTGCCAGCAGCTTAAGAGGACGAACCGCTAGCACAGATACGCAGTATTTT.

The chain has TRBV20-1 and TRBJ2-1; TRBD2 agrees at 9 bases. The CDR3 contains 14 residues. Per the germline V gene, CDR1 is DFQATT and CDR2 is SNEGSKA (reference sequence). Trimming took 6 bases from V and 7 from J; bases not matched to a gene: 10. Here the CDR3 DNA reads TGCAGTGCCCCCATAGCGGGAGTTAATAATGAGCAGTTCTTC. Protein: CSAPIAGVNNEQFF.

The chain uses TRBV30 and TRBJ2-1, with TRBD2 identical over 9 bases. V lost 4 bases and J lost 5; bases outside the gene matches: 3. The CDR3 consists of 13 residues. Germline CDR1 and CDR2: GTSNPN and SVGIG (reference sequence). The CDR3 sequence is CAWTSGIDNEQFF. In DNA, the CDR3 is TGTGCCTGGACTAGCGGGATCGACAATGAGCAGTTCTTC.

This rearrangement joins TRBV10-3 to TRBJ2-1; TRBD2 matches at 11 bases. The length of the CDR3 is 20 residues. From germline, CDR1 is ENHRY and CDR2 SYGVKD. The J segment lost 3 bases and the V segment lost 0 bases, leaving 13 bases of the junction unmatched. CDR3 residues: CAISESASGRSRTLYNEQFF. The CDR3 region has the DNA TGTGCCATCAGTGAGTCGGCTAGCGGGAGGTCCCGAACCCTCTACAATGAGCAGTTCTTC.

The V and J genes are TRBV15 and TRBJ1-5, with TRBD1 matching 7 bases. The V and J ends lost 1 base and 3 bases, in that order; junction bases with no gene match: 3. This CDR3 contains 15 residues. Germline loops: CDR1 LNHNV, CDR2 YYDKDF (reference sequence). CDR3 region: CATSRGGQLNQPQHF. The CDR3 DNA reads TGTGCCACCAGCAGAGGGGGACAGCTCAATCAGCCCCAGCATTTT.

The chain recombines TRBV6-1 with TRBJ2-3, with 8 bases that match TRBD2. V dropped 6 bases and J dropped 6; count of bases not matched to a gene: 8. Per germline, CDR1 MNHNS and CDR2 SASEGT. CDR3 length equals 14 residues. The CDR3 DNA is TGTGCCAGCAGGGGGACTAGTGGGTTTGATACGCAGTATTTT. It yields the protein CASRGTSGFDTQYF.

This clonotype was detected a few times. V is TRBV12-3 or TRBV12-4 and J is TRBJ2-1; 8 bases match TRBD1. This CDR3 region has 16 residues. V dropped 3 bases and J dropped 4; count of bases not matched to a gene: 8. This chain's CDR3 is CASSFGTGGVYNEQFF. DNA for the CDR3: TGTGCCAGCAGTTTTGGGACAGGCGGTGTATACAATGAGCAGTTCTTC.

The chain uses TRBV12-3 or TRBV12-4 and TRBJ1-4; D is perhaps TRBD1 (6 bases). This CDR3 region has 16 residues. With 9 bases removed from V and 3 bases from J, the gap between germline ends came to 20 bases. This CDR3 reads CASRGLRGWANEKLFF. CDR3 DNA sequence: TGTGCCAGTAGAGGCCTCAGGGGCTGGGCTAATGAAAAACTGTTTTTT.

This clonotype was detected a few times. The chain employs TRBV29-1 and TRBJ2-4; D gene unclear. Trimming stripped 2 bases from V and 3 bases from J, with 14 bases between. The CDR3 spans 15 residues. Germline V CDR1 and CDR2: SQVTM, ANQGSEA. CDR3 DNA: TGCAGCGTTGAACCTCTGGGGTTGGACAAAAACATTCAGTACTTC. Translation gives CSVEPLGLDKNIQYF.

This chain joins TRBV12-3 or TRBV12-4 and TRBJ1-2; 7 nucleotides align to TRBD1. CDR3 length: 16 residues. Germline trimming cut 6 bases from V and 0 bases from J; bases unmatched to any gene: 10. CDR3 in DNA: TGTGCCAGCAGCGTGGGGACAGACTTTTCTAACTATGGCTACACCTTC. Translating gives CASSVGTDFSNYGYTF.

J is TRBJ2-5 and V is TRBV7-9; maybe TRBD1 (6 bases). CDR1 and CDR2 from the germline V gene are SEHNR and FQNEAQ (reference sequence). The CDR3 is made up of 13 amino acids. Trimming removed 3 bases at V and 7 bases at J, with 12 bases between. CDR3 DNA sequence: TGTGCCAGCAGCTTTAACAGGGATGGGACCCAGTACTTC. It specifies CASSFNRDGTQYF.

This clonotype has just a few counts. This chain joins TRBV20-1 and TRBJ2-1, with a tentative D call TRBD2 (6 bases). Germline assignment: CDR1 DFQATT and CDR2 SNEGSKA (reference sequence). CDR3 length: 15 residues. Trimming shortened V by 5 bases and J by 0 bases, and 14 bases separated the two germline ends. CDR3 sequence: CSAGISGHSYNEQFF. In nucleotides, the CDR3 is TGCAGTGCTGGCATAAGCGGGCACTCCTACAATGAGCAGTTCTTC.

This clonotype appeared a few times. V gene TRBV19 combines with J gene TRBJ1-2; 7 nucleotides agree with TRBD1. This CDR3 contains 12 residues. CDR1 and CDR2 from the germline V gene are LNHDA and SQIVND (reference sequence). The junction had 2 bases not matched to a gene; V was cut back by 8 bases and J by 2 bases. The CDR3 reads CASETGNYGYTF. DNA of the CDR3: TGTGCCAGTGAGACAGGGAACTATGGCTACACCTTC.

The chain joins TRBV9 to TRBJ1-5, with TRBD1 matching over 7 bases. CDR1 and CDR2 from the germline V gene are SGDLS and YYNGEE. The CDR3 contains 14 residues. Unmatched junction bases numbered 8, after V lost 5 bases and J lost 6 bases. CDR3 protein: CASSPDRDRQPQHF. In DNA form, the CDR3 reads TGTGCCAGCAGTCCAGACAGGGACCGTCAGCCCCAGCATTTT. Based on the CDR3 plus reference TRBV9 and TRBJ1-5, the full variable domain is DSGVTQTPKHLITATGQRVTLRCSPRSGDLSVYWYQQSLDQGLQFLIQYYNGEERAKGNILERFSAQQFPDLHSELNLSSLELGDSALYFCASSPDRDRQPQHFGDGTRLSIL.

The chain employs TRBV30 and TRBJ1-2, with D hard to call. Trimming cost V 0 bases and J 2 bases, with 10 bases left between them. The CDR3 extends over 14 amino acids. From germline, CDR1 is GTSNPN and CDR2 SVGIG (reference sequence). CDR3: CAWSVSPTNYGYTF. The CDR3 nucleotides are TGTGCCTGGAGTGTCAGTCCGACCAACTATGGCTACACCTTC.